This is a list of T cell receptor beta chains from one sample in a study of cytomegalovirus exposure and HLA in healthy donors. Only in-frame clones appear in the TCRdb table, and some are missing; sequencing was by immunoSEQ multiplex PCR. The sample lists 100,000 to 150,000 clones, about 80% occurring once. The sample was PBMCs. All receptors come from a man under 40 in good health and CMV-seropositive. Both conserved end residues are part of each CDR3. A D gene is named only where the DNA matches it firmly. A row's size may be missing; if present it is once, few, many or a size class.

CASSQDLFKRKSSYNEQFF	TGTGCCAGCAGCCAAGATTTGTTTAAGCGTAAGAGCTCCTACAATGAGCAGTTCTTC	NA	NA	TRBJ2-1	TRBV14
CASSTTGGAEQYF	TGTGCCAGCAGCACTACAGGGGGTGCCGAGCAGTACTTC	TRBD1	NA	TRBJ2-7	TRBV7-8
CASSLAPASGQETQYF	TGTGCCAGCAGCTTGGCCCCGGCTAGCGGCCAAGAGACCCAGTACTTC	TRBD2	few	TRBJ2-5	TRBV5-4
CASSLDGLAGRQFF	TGCGCCAGCAGCCTAGATGGACTAGCGGGCCGGCAGTTCTTC	TRBD2	NA	TRBJ2-1	TRBV5-1
CASSLGGRPYEQYF	TGTGCCAGCAGTTTGGGGGGGCGCCCCTACGAGCAGTACTTC	NA	NA	TRBJ2-7	TRBV28
CASSWGGGYEQYF	TGTGCCAGCAGCTGGGGAGGGGGATACGAGCAGTACTTC	NA	NA	TRBJ2-7	TRBV7-3
CASSFGLAANPYEQYF	TGTGCCAGCAGCTTCGGACTAGCGGCCAATCCCTACGAGCAGTACTTC	TRBD2	NA	TRBJ2-7	TRBV5-4
CSVGSTLGEQYF	TGCAGCGTTGGTAGCACCCTTGGGGAGCAGTACTTC	NA	NA	TRBJ2-7	TRBV29-1
CSVVGSWSSYEQYF	TGCAGCGTTGTGGGTAGCTGGAGCTCCTACGAGCAGTACTTC	NA	NA	TRBJ2-7	TRBV29-1
CASTLGLAGGNEQFF	TGTGCCAGCACCCTGGGACTAGCGGGTGGAAATGAGCAGTTCTTC	TRBD2	NA	TRBJ2-1	TRBV28
CASSEENRRMNTEAFF	TGTGCCAGCAGTGAAGAAAACAGGAGAATGAACACTGAAGCTTTCTTT	NA	NA	TRBJ1-1	TRBV6-1
CASSVEWRTASNQPQHF	TGTGCCAGCAGCGTAGAGTGGCGGACAGCCTCCAATCAGCCCCAGCATTTT	NA	NA	TRBJ1-5	TRBV9
CASSFSKWNTEAFF	TGTGCCAGCAGCTTTTCCAAATGGAACACTGAAGCTTTCTTT	NA	NA	TRBJ1-1	TRBV5-4
CASSQMTDGDTEAFF	TGCGCCAGCAGCCAGATGACAGACGGAGACACTGAAGCTTTCTTT	NA	once	TRBJ1-1	TRBV4-1
CASSFLAGGRTDTQYF	TGTGCCAGCAGCTTTCTTGCGGGAGGGCGCACAGATACGCAGTATTTT	TRBD2	NA	TRBJ2-3	TRBV5-4
CSVPDRGNGYTF	TGCAGCGTCCCCGACAGGGGGAACGGCTACACCTTC	TRBD1	once	TRBJ1-2	TRBV29-1
CASSRTGAGEKLFF	TGTGCCAGCAGCCGGACAGGGGCGGGTGAAAAACTGTTTTTT	TRBD1	NA	TRBJ1-4	TRBV28
CAWNGGISYNEQFF	TGTGCCTGGAATGGAGGGATCTCCTACAATGAGCAGTTCTTC	NA	NA	TRBJ2-1	TRBV30
CASSVIAGVPQDEQYF	TGTGCCAGCTCAGTAATAGCGGGAGTTCCCCAGGACGAGCAGTACTTC	TRBD2	NA	TRBJ2-7	TRBV18
CASSVGGQSQETQYF	TGTGCCAGCAGTGTGGGGGGACAGAGCCAAGAGACCCAGTACTTC	NA	once	TRBJ2-5	TRBV2
CASSFTGESYEQYF	TGTGCCAGCAGTTTTACAGGCGAATCCTACGAGCAGTACTTC	NA	once	TRBJ2-7	TRBV27
CASSLEGYQETQYF	TGTGCCAGCAGCTTAGAGGGGTACCAAGAGACCCAGTACTTC	NA	NA	TRBJ2-5	TRBV7-9
CASSDVPGLDNEQFF	TGTGCCAGCAGCGATGTTCCGGGACTAGACAATGAGCAGTTCTTC	TRBD2	NA	TRBJ2-1	TRBV9
CASSLFLESEQFF	TGTGCCAGCAGCCTCTTTCTAGAATCTGAGCAGTTCTTC	NA	NA	TRBJ2-1	TRBV7-2
CASKEDRYQETQYF	TGTGCCAGCAAGGAGGACAGGTACCAAGAGACCCAGTACTTC	TRBD1	NA	TRBJ2-5	TRBV11-3
CASSALAPTYNEQFF	TGTGCCAGTAGTGCACTAGCGCCTACCTACAATGAGCAGTTCTTC	TRBD2	medium-sized	TRBJ2-1	TRBV19
CASSLSSQGQPQHF	TGTGCCAGCAGTTTATCTTCCCAGGGCCAGCCCCAGCATTTT	NA	NA	TRBJ1-5	TRBV27